This T cell receptor beta chain was sequenced for a study of cytomegalovirus exposure and HLA in healthy donors. Study-level information: A prior study identified 110 million or so unique TCR beta sequences from 150 million to 200 million T cells.

The study's findings and limits: The authors later found HLA-associated TCR beta chains more clonally expanded than equally common others.

In the PCR, 60 Vbeta and 13 Jbeta primers were used. Authors' processing steps: In a later analysis, the count reached 76 million or so unique TCR beta chains, with about 9.9 million shared. This table comes from immunoSEQ multiplex PCR, and its TCRdb copy is limited to in-frame clones, with some not included. The V and J calls and the clone size are those of that table, but D and trimming were determined from the DNA. The sample records 80,000 to 95,000 clones, 60% to 70% being singletons. To note about this clone: The antigen remains undetermined.

This CDR3 is 17 amino acids long. The junction had 8 bases not matched to a gene; V was cut back by 4 bases and J by 5 bases. The germline V gene encodes CDR1 SGHRS and CDR2 YFSETQ. The sequence derives from a woman aged 30 to 39 in good health and CMV-seronegative. The sample was PBMCs. The chain has TRBV5-1 and TRBJ2-1; 14 bases match TRBD2. The CDR3 spells CASSDGLAGGKNNEQFF. The CDR3 coding sequence is TGCGCCAGCAGCGACGGACTAGCGGGAGGCAAAAACAATGAGCAGTTCTTC. Together with reference TRBV5-1 and TRBJ2-1, the CDR3 gives the full variable domain: KAGVTQTPRYLIKTRGQQVTLSCSPISGHRSVSWYQQTPGQGLQFLFEYFSETQRNKGNFPGRFSGRQFSNSRSEMNVSTLELGDSALYLCASSDGLAGGKNNEQFFGPGTRLTVL.